The T cell receptor (beta chain) under discussion was sequenced for a study of patients and donors after allogeneic stem cell transplantation. The CDR3 runs to 13 residues. Germline CDR1 reads MNHEY; CDR2 reads SVGEGT. Trimming stripped 6 bases from V and 4 bases from J, with 9 bases between. One entry per CDR3 protein, called by TCRdb with MiXCR from the RT-PCR reads. The sample lists around 150,000 distinct CDR3 sequences; roughly 35% were seen once. The chain carries TRBV6-2 or TRBV6-3 and TRBJ2-2; tentative D call: TRBD1 (6 bases). The receptor's source is a human donor who was either an allogeneic HSCT recipient or a stem cell or donor lymphocyte infusion donor (not recorded which). It is not recorded whose cells these are; they may come from a transplant donor. The sample consisted of blood, either unsorted or a sorted T cell fraction (not recorded which). CDR3 region: CASRQGATGELFF. The CDR3 bases are TGTGCCAGCAGACAGGGCGCCACCGGGGAGCTGTTTTTT.